Listed here are 12 T cell receptor beta chains from one sample, sequenced in a study of T cells in narcolepsy. Clones were read by immunoSEQ multiplex PCR, and TCRdb kept only the in-frame ones, dropping some. The table records tens of thousands of clones, approximately 85% of them present only once. The sequenced material came from CD45RA- memory CD4+ T cells from PBMCs. Receptor source: a human donor with narcolepsy.

Here the CDR3 reads CASSLFYRSGGMNTEAFF. In nucleotides, the CDR3 is TGCGCCAGCAGCCTATTCTATCGATCTGGGGGGATGAACACTGAAGCTTTCTTT. The chain has TRBV4-3 and TRBJ1-1; maybe TRBD1 (5 bases). Trimming took off 4 bases at V and 0 bases at J, with 21 bases between the two ends. This CDR3 region has 18 residues. The germline CDR1 and CDR2 sequences are LGHNA and YSLEER.

The genes are TRBV10-2 and TRBJ2-7; 7 bases line up with TRBD1. In germline, CDR1 is WSHSY, CDR2 SAAADI. Trimming took 7 bases from V and 0 from J; bases not matched to a gene: 6. This CDR3 spans 14 amino acids. CDR3 in amino acids: CASTGTVSSYEQYF. The DNA for the CDR3 is TGCGCCAGCACCGGGACAGTGAGCTCCTACGAGCAGTACTTC.

The rearrangement uses TRBV9 and TRBJ2-4, with 7 bases fitting TRBD1. This CDR3 spans 13 amino acids. CDR1 and CDR2 (germline): SGDLS, YYNGEE. The V segment lost 2 bases and the J segment 8 bases; nucleotides outside the gene matches: 4. CDR3 sequence reads: CASSVSQGDIQYF. CDR3 nucleotides: TGTGCCAGCAGCGTCTCCCAGGGGGACATTCAGTACTTC.

This chain joins TRBV9 and TRBJ2-4, with 9 bases matching TRBD1. This CDR3 is built from 15 residues. CDR1 SGDLS and CDR2 YYNGEE come from the germline V gene. V shed 5 bases and J 8 bases; nucleotides not matched to a gene: 11. CDR3 residues: CASSPGQGPQDIQYF. The CDR3 DNA follows: TGTGCCAGCAGTCCGGGACAGGGCCCCCAGGACATTCAGTACTTC.

The rearrangement joins TRBV28 to TRBJ1-6, with D possibly being TRBD1 (5 bases). Trimming removed 8 bases at V and 7 bases at J, with 15 bases between. From germline, CDR1 is MDHEN and CDR2 SYDVKM. This CDR3 comprises 14 residues. Here the CDR3 reads CASLGPLINSPLHF. CDR3 sequence (DNA): TGTGCCAGCCTGGGACCACTGATCAATTCACCCCTCCACTTT.

The genes are TRBV19 and TRBJ2-3; TRBD2 matches 8 bases. The CDR3 sequence is 16 residues long. CDR1 is LNHDA, CDR2 SQIVND, per germline (reference sequence). Unmatched junction bases numbered 9, after V lost 5 bases and J lost 2 bases. CDR3 loop: CASSPTSDGFTDTQYF. DNA of the CDR3: TGTGCCAGTAGTCCGACTAGCGACGGTTTCACAGATACGCAGTATTTT.

This clone was counted only a few times. The rearrangement uses TRBV6-1 and TRBJ1-2, with D possibly TRBD1 on 6 matching bases. In germline, CDR1 is MNHNS, CDR2 SASEGT. V lost 8 bases and J 8 bases, leaving 21 bases between the germline ends. This CDR3 contains 14 residues. CDR3 DNA sequence: TGTGCCAGCCTGTCCCCCCAGGGGTTCGGAGGCTACACCTTC. Encoded protein: CASLSPQGFGGYTF.

The CDR3 nucleotides read TGTGCCAGTAGTCGCCAATTGGGGCTCACTGGAGAGACCCAGTACTTC. This encodes CASSRQLGLTGETQYF. The V call is TRBV19, the J call TRBJ2-5; maybe TRBD1 (5 bases). Germline V gene data show CDR1 as LNHDA and CDR2 as SQIVND (reference sequence). There are 16 residues in the CDR3. V shed 5 bases and J shed 4 bases, with 20 bases lying between them.

In regard to this clone: Different DNA sequences within this sample yield the same CDR3. V gene TRBV5-6 combines with J gene TRBJ1-2; D might be TRBD1 (6 bases). In germline, CDR1 is SGHDT, CDR2 YYEEEE. V gave up 0 bases and J gave up 6 bases, with 18 bases separating them. CDR3 length: 16 residues. The CDR3 nucleotides are TGTGCCAGCAGCTTGGCGGGGGGGCTGAGAGGGGATGGCTACACCTTC. Residues: CASSLAGGLRGDGYTF.

This rearrangement joins TRBV25-1 to TRBJ1-1; D is undetermined. V lost 5 bases to trimming and J lost 0 bases, with 13 bases between them. This CDR3 is built from 15 residues. CDR1 is MGHDK and CDR2 is SYGVNS in the germline V gene. The DNA for the CDR3 is TGTGCCAGCAGTCCCGGTCGGATTATGAACACTGAAGCTTTCTTT. Protein product: CASSPGRIMNTEAFF.

In its sample, this clone was seen a few times. The rearrangement joins TRBV6-6 to TRBJ2-3; perhaps D is TRBD1 or TRBD2 (5 bases each). This CDR3 contains 15 residues. The germline V and J ends were trimmed by 6 bases and 2 bases, with 15 bases remaining between them. Looked up from germline, CDR1 is MNHNY and CDR2 is SVGAGI (reference sequence). The DNA of the CDR3 is TGTGCCAGCAGCCACGGGACGGCTGACACAGATACGCAGTATTTT. Encoded protein: CASSHGTADTDTQYF.

The chain joins TRBV10-3 to TRBJ1-4, with D maybe TRBD1 (5 bases). The V gene lost 3 bases and the J gene lost 10 bases, with 6 bases spanning the gap. The CDR3 is 11 residues long. Germline assignment: CDR1 ENHRY and CDR2 SYGVKD. The CDR3, as DNA: TGTGCCATCAGTGACGGGGGAAAACTGTTTTTT. Amino acid sequence: CAISDGGKLFF.